These 18 T cell receptor beta chains came from one sample sequenced in a study of control samples from healthy donors and cancer patients. Clones were sequenced by immunoSEQ multiplex PCR, and TCRdb holds only the in-frame ones, with some missing. This table holds 150,000 to 200,000 clones, roughly 90% found once. Sequencing input: blood. Receptors were obtained from a woman in her 50s in good health.

This chain joins TRBV24-1 and TRBJ1-1; no clear D gene. The V end was cut by 10 bases, the J end by 1 base, with 15 bases between. Germline CDR1 and CDR2: KGHDR and SFDVKD. The CDR3 totals 14 residues. CDR3 in amino acids: CATRSSSGNTEAFF. In DNA form, the CDR3 reads TGTGCCACTCGGTCCTCTTCTGGGAACACTGAAGCTTTCTTT.

The V call is TRBV7-2, the J call TRBJ2-3, with TRBD2 matching over 8 bases. Germline V gene lookup returns CDR1 SGHTA and CDR2 FQGNSA. The CDR3 covers 13 residues. Trimming removed 5 bases from V and 4 bases from J; junction bases left unmatched: 2. CDR3 in amino acids: CASSVGGADTQYF. The CDR3 nucleotides are TGTGCCAGCAGCGTCGGGGGGGCAGATACGCAGTATTTT.

This clone was detected only a few times. The chain uses TRBV7-2 and TRBJ2-3; D could derive from TRBD1 or TRBD2 (5 bases each). The CDR3 is 13 amino acids. V lost 4 bases and J lost 1, with 6 bases in between. From germline, CDR1 is SGHTA and CDR2 FQGNSA. The CDR3: CASSWDRTDTQYF. In DNA form, the CDR3 reads TGTGCCAGCAGCTGGGACCGCACAGATACGCAGTATTTT.

The DNA of the CDR3 is TGTGCCAGCAGCGACGGTAAGAACACTGAAGCTTTCTTT. This gives the protein CASSDGKNTEAFF. The gene calls are TRBV6-2 or TRBV6-3 and TRBJ1-1; D is unclear. Germline V gene lookup returns CDR1 MNHEY and CDR2 SVGEGT. This CDR3 has 13 amino acids. Trimming removed 6 bases at V and 1 base at J, with 9 bases between.

The chain couples TRBV6-6 to TRBJ2-1; a weak D match, TRBD2 (6 bases). This CDR3 contains 16 residues. Germline V gene sequence: CDR1 MNHNY, CDR2 SVGAGI (reference sequence). The germline V and J ends were trimmed by 2 bases and 0 bases, with 11 bases remaining between them. The CDR3 sequence is CASSYRLGGSYNEQFF. The CDR3 nucleotides read TGTGCCAGCAGTTACCGCTTGGGGGGCTCCTACAATGAGCAGTTCTTC.

The chain carries TRBV6-2 or TRBV6-3 and TRBJ2-2; D is undetermined. Per the germline V gene, CDR1 is MNHEY and CDR2 is SVGEGT. The CDR3 totals 11 residues. The V and J ends lost 2 bases and 8 bases respectively, with 3 bases between them. CDR3 nucleotide sequence: TGTGCCAGCAGTTACCCTGGGGAGCTGTTTTTT. Translation: CASSYPGELFF.

The rearrangement links TRBV5-1 to TRBJ2-1, with D possibly called TRBD1 or TRBD2 (5 bases each). V lost 4 bases and J 4 bases, leaving 18 bases between the germline ends. CDR1 and CDR2 (germline): SGHRS, YFSETQ. The CDR3 has 16 amino acids. The DNA for the CDR3 is TGCGCCAGCAGCGGAGGCATTCGTGGGGGATACAATGAGCAGTTCTTC. It specifies CASSGGIRGGYNEQFF.

The chain links TRBV9 to TRBJ1-3; D call uncertain. The CDR3 sequence is 15 residues long. Trimming removed 0 bases at V and 4 bases at J, with 11 bases between. Germline loops: CDR1 SGDLS, CDR2 YYNGEE. CDR3 in amino acids: CASSVDASGGNTIYF. The CDR3 DNA sequence: TGTGCCAGCAGCGTAGATGCCTCGGGGGGAAACACCATATATTTT.

This clone was detected a few times. The V call is TRBV7-9, the J call TRBJ1-5; D is possibly TRBD1 (6 bases). There are 17 residues in the CDR3. The V end lost 7 bases, the J end lost 7 bases, and 26 bases lay between the germline ends. Germline CDR1 reads SEHNR; CDR2 reads FQNEAQ (reference sequence). CDR3 DNA: TGTGCCAGCACCAAAGTCGGGGGCGGCAGTTTCGAACAGCCCCAGCATTTT. This gives the protein CASTKVGGGSFEQPQHF.

The V and J genes are TRBV21-1 and TRBJ2-1; the DNA was not compared with TRBD2, the D call given in the table. TRBV21-1 is marked as a pseudogene. The CDR3 is made up of 13 amino acids. The CDR3 loop is CASSSGGYNEQFF. CDR3 DNA: TGTGCCAGCAGCAGCGGGGGATACAATGAGCAGTTCTTC.

The chain recombines TRBV4-3 with TRBJ2-3, with D possibly matching TRBD1 (5 bases). The V end was cut by 1 base, the J end by 4 bases, with 6 bases between. The CDR3 is made up of 13 amino acids. Germline V gene sequence: CDR1 LGHNA, CDR2 YSLEER. CDR3 sequence reads: CASSQVRADTQYF. The DNA of the CDR3 is TGCGCCAGCAGCCAAGTCAGGGCAGATACGCAGTATTTT.

The V and J genes are TRBV20-1 and TRBJ1-5; TRBD1 agrees at 12 bases. Per germline, CDR1 DFQATT and CDR2 SNEGSKA (reference sequence). This CDR3 is built from 17 residues. V was clipped by 3 bases and J by 2 bases; unmatched bases: 8. CDR3 residues: CSASSGTGGFGNQPQHF. In nucleotides, the CDR3 is TGCAGTGCTAGTTCCGGGACAGGGGGCTTCGGCAATCAGCCCCAGCATTTT.

V is TRBV28 and J is TRBJ1-3, with TRBD1 matching 7 bases. The V gene's germline CDR1 is MDHEN and CDR2 SYDVKM. Trimming cost V 3 bases and J 0 bases; bases outside gene matches: 11. This CDR3 has 18 residues. CDR3 sequence (DNA): TGTGCCAGCAGTTTTCGGGGACAGATACTCTTCTCTGGAAACACCATATATTTT. Protein: CASSFRGQILFSGNTIYF.

The chain joins TRBV28 to TRBJ2-1; D might be TRBD2 (5 bases). V was shortened by 5 bases and J by 2 bases, with 13 bases between the two germline ends. This CDR3 has 15 amino acids. Germline V gene sequence: CDR1 MDHEN, CDR2 SYDVKM. CDR3 coding DNA: TGTGCCAGCAGTAGGAGAGCGGAAACCTACAATGAGCAGTTCTTC. Translated: CASSRRAETYNEQFF. Supplemented by reference TRBV28 and TRBJ2-1, the full variable domain reads DVKVTQSSRYLVKRTGEKVFLECVQDMDHENMFWYRQDPGLGLRLIYFSYDVKMKEKGDIPEGYSVSREKKERFSLILESASTNQTSMYLCASSRRAETYNEQFFGPGTRLTVL.

The chain couples TRBV3-1 (or the pseudogene TRBV3-2) to TRBJ2-1; 11 nucleotides line up with TRBD2. CDR1 LGHDT and CDR2 YNNKEL come from the germline V gene (reference sequence). The V and J ends lost 4 bases and 7 bases, in that order; junction bases with no gene match: 3. The CDR3 is made up of 14 amino acids. Here the CDR3 DNA reads TGTGCCAGCAGCCGTCTAGCGGGAGGAAATGAGCAGTTCTTC. It specifies CASSRLAGGNEQFF.

The CDR3 region is CASSPIPDRVGRSGNTIYF. The CDR3 DNA follows: TGTGCCAGCTCACCAATCCCGGACAGGGTTGGTCGTTCAGGAAACACCATATATTTT. The V call is TRBV18, the J call TRBJ1-3, with 8 nucleotides matching TRBD1. This CDR3 region has 19 residues. Germline V gives CDR1 KGHSH, CDR2 LQKENI. The junction had 16 bases not matched to a gene; V was cut back by 2 bases and J by 4 bases.

CDR3 loop: CASSRRTSGRAHEQYF. The CDR3 DNA is TGTGCCAGCAGCAGAAGGACTAGCGGGAGAGCCCACGAGCAGTACTTC. V gene TRBV7-2 combines with J gene TRBJ2-7; 13 nucleotides align to TRBD2. V was pared by 5 bases and J by 5 bases, with 9 bases of the junction left unmatched. There are 16 residues in the CDR3. CDR1 and CDR2 from the germline V gene are SGHTA and FQGNSA.

Written as DNA, the CDR3 is TGCGCCAGCAGCCCAGGGACTAGCGGGGGTGTCTCCTACGAGCAGTACTTC. Its protein is CASSPGTSGGVSYEQYF. V and J are TRBV5-1 and TRBJ2-7, with 14 bases that match TRBD2. The V segment lost 4 bases and the J segment 0 bases; nucleotides outside the gene matches: 6. The length of the CDR3 is 17 residues. CDR1 is SGHRS and CDR2 is YFSETQ in the germline V gene.